This TCR beta chain was captured in a study of T cell repertoires in cytomegalovirus infection. This clonotype was seen ten or more times. TCRdb reprocessed the reads via MiXCR and lists one record per CDR3 protein. The top ten clones hold approximately 1.6% of a sample with approximately 240,000 distinct CDR3 sequences, 12% of them seen once. Trimming removed 4 bases from V and 1 base from J; junction bases left unmatched: 9. In germline, CDR1 is SGHTA, CDR2 FQGNSA. The CDR3 totals 17 residues. Sequenced material: PBMCs. This chain links TRBV7-2 with TRBJ2-3, with 9 positions matching TRBD2. The TCR originated in a human donor in good health (CMV status not recorded). Some clones in this sample may be carry-over from other donors' samples. The DNA for the CDR3 is TGTGCCAGCAGCTCGACGGGACTAGCCGATCGCACAGATACGCAGTATTTT. Encoded protein: CASSSTGLADRTDTQYF.